The 18 T cell receptor beta chains given below trace back to one sample, sequenced in a study of early T cells in non-severe SARS-CoV-2 infection. One entry per CDR3 protein, called by TCRdb with MiXCR from the 5' RACE reads. The sample has around 31,000 distinct CDR3 sequences, roughly a tenth seen once; the top ten hold roughly 13%. The sample taken for sequencing was whole blood. These receptors were obtained from an adult who was a healthcare worker with PCR-confirmed SARS-CoV-2 infection or an uninfected control (not recorded which).

This clonotype has a count of ten or more. The chain links TRBV4-2 to TRBJ1-5, with TRBD1 as a possible D gene (5 bases). Germline V gene sequence: CDR1 LGHNA, CDR2 YNFKEQ. V was trimmed by 0 bases and J by 6 bases, leaving 12 bases between them. The CDR3 runs 15 residues. The CDR3: CASSQDRDWVQPQHF. CDR3 DNA sequence: TGTGCCAGCAGCCAAGACAGGGATTGGGTTCAGCCCCAGCATTTT.

On this clonotype itself: A junction boundary mismatches the germline segment, possibly from a read error. This rearrangement joins TRBV6-2 or TRBV6-3 to TRBJ2-7, with no clear D. Germline V gene lookup returns CDR1 MNHEY and CDR2 SVGEGT. The CDR3 spans 14 residues. CDR3 sequence (DNA): TGTGCCAACAGTTACTCGGTCCTTGGTGGGGAGCAGTACTTC. It yields the protein CANSYSVLGGEQYF.

The chain is built from TRBV5-1 and TRBJ1-4; weak D call: TRBD1 (6 bases). The V gene's germline CDR1 is SGHRS and CDR2 YFSETQ. The CDR3 is 16 amino acids. The V gene lost 0 bases and the J gene lost 0 bases, with 9 bases spanning the gap. CDR3 coding DNA: TGCGCCAGCAGCTTGGACAGACAGGCAACTAATGAAAAACTGTTTTTT. Protein sequence: CASSLDRQATNEKLFF.

This clonotype was recorded many times. The genes are TRBV21-1 and TRBJ1-2. TRBV21-1 is listed as a pseudogene. The CDR3 is 14 amino acids. CDR3 amino acids: CASSGEVRPYGYTF. CDR3 sequence (DNA): TGTGCCAGCTCGGGAGAGGTTCGCCCCTATGGCTACACCTTC.

This clonotype was counted at least ten times. This chain connects TRBV2 to TRBJ1-1; tentative D call: TRBD1 (5 bases). Germline CDR1 reads SNHLY; CDR2 reads FYNNEI. Trimming removed 7 bases from V and 6 bases from J, with 12 bases in between. This CDR3 comprises 12 residues. CDR3 in amino acids: CASIQEGAEAFF. CDR3 DNA sequence: TGTGCCAGCATACAGGAGGGCGCTGAAGCTTTCTTT.

This clonotype has just a few counts. The chain carries TRBV7-2 and TRBJ2-5, with D tentatively TRBD2 (6 bases). V was cut by 5 bases and J by 5 bases, with 12 bases left in between. CDR1 is SGHTA and CDR2 is FQGNSA in the germline V gene. The length of the CDR3 is 13 residues. This CDR3 is CASSPTREETQYF. The CDR3 DNA reads TGTGCCAGCAGCCCTACTCGGGAGGAGACCCAGTACTTC.

This clonotype has at least ten counts. This chain joins TRBV7-2 and TRBJ1-3, with D possibly being TRBD1 (5 bases). Germline CDR1 SGHTA, CDR2 FQGNSA. Trimming pared 6 bases from V and 9 bases from J, leaving 9 bases between. This CDR3 has 11 amino acids. The CDR3 loop reads CASSSGGTIYF. The CDR3 coding sequence is TGTGCCAGCAGTTCGGGGGGCACCATATATTTT.

The V gene is TRBV7-9, the J gene TRBJ1-6; D gene unclear. The germline V gene encodes CDR1 SEHNR and CDR2 FQNEAQ (reference sequence). CDR3 length: 13 amino acids. The CDR3 DNA reads as TGTGCGACCAGTGGAGGGATGGATTCACCCCTCCACTTT. Amino acid sequence: CATSGGMDSPLHF.

This clonotype was seen a few times. The chain uses TRBV18 and TRBJ2-4, with 10 bases aligning to TRBD1. CDR1 KGHSH and CDR2 LQKENI come from the germline V gene. J was trimmed by 8 bases and V by 3 bases; bases with no gene match: 4. CDR3 size: 14 residues. The CDR3 region is CASSPGQGGDIQYF. Written as DNA, the CDR3 is TGTGCCAGCTCACCCGGACAGGGGGGGGACATTCAGTACTTC.

The genes are TRBV7-2 and TRBJ2-3; TRBD1 or TRBD2 may be the D gene (5 bases each). V shed 3 bases and J shed 5 bases, with 6 bases lying between them. Germline lookup yields CDR1 SGHTA and CDR2 FQGNSA. This CDR3 has 12 residues. CDR3 protein: CASSLGVDTQYF. The DNA of the CDR3 is TGTGCCAGCAGCTTGGGGGTAGATACGCAGTATTTT.

This clonotype was seen at least ten times. The gene calls are TRBV6-5 and TRBJ2-5; maybe TRBD2 (5 bases). From germline, CDR1 is MNHEY and CDR2 SVGAGI. The germline V and J ends were trimmed by 6 bases and 5 bases, with 25 bases remaining between them. The CDR3 spans 17 residues. CDR3 protein: CASSNPLGRDFLETQYF. CDR3 nucleotides: TGTGCCAGCAGCAACCCTTTAGGACGGGATTTTTTGGAGACCCAGTACTTC.

This clonotype appeared many times. J is TRBJ2-7 and V is TRBV14; possible D gene TRBD1, 6 bases. With 2 bases removed from V and 2 bases from J, the gap between germline ends came to 13 bases. This CDR3 contains 15 residues. The germline V gene encodes CDR1 SGHDN and CDR2 FVKESK. For the CDR3, the DNA is TGTGCCAGCAGCCAATCACAGGGTAAGGCCTACGAGCAGTACTTC. It yields the protein CASSQSQGKAYEQYF.

This clonotype occurred many times. The rearrangement uses TRBV7-9 and TRBJ1-1; no reliable D call. Per the germline V gene, CDR1 is SEHNR and CDR2 is FQNEAQ (reference sequence). Trimming took 4 bases from V and 5 from J, leaving 14 bases between them. This CDR3 has 14 residues. CDR3 sequence reads: CASSYGEAGTEAFF. The CDR3 DNA reads TGTGCCAGCAGCTACGGGGAAGCTGGAACTGAAGCTTTCTTT.

This clonotype was seen at least ten times. J is TRBJ1-4 and V is TRBV2; D may be TRBD1 (5 bases). The germline gives CDR1 SNHLY, CDR2 FYNNEI. V lost 4 bases, J lost 4 bases, and 13 bases lay in between. The CDR3 is made up of 15 amino acids. CDR3: CASSVQGPGNEKLFF. The CDR3 DNA reads TGTGCCAGCAGTGTTCAGGGACCCGGTAATGAAAAACTGTTTTTT.

This clonotype came up many times. This chain joins TRBV7-2 and TRBJ2-7; 7 bases fit TRBD1. Germline trimming cut 1 base from V and 4 bases from J; bases unmatched to any gene: 7. Germline CDR1 SGHTA, CDR2 FQGNSA. The CDR3 loop spans 15 amino acids. The CDR3 nucleotides are TGTGCCAGCAGCTTAGTTTCGGGACAGATGTACGAGCAGTACTTC. Translated, it gives CASSLVSGQMYEQYF.

The chain recombines TRBV5-1 with TRBJ1-1, with TRBD1 as a possible D gene (5 bases). The CDR3 spans 14 residues. Germline assignment: CDR1 SGHRS and CDR2 YFSETQ. Between the trimmed V and J ends, which lost 0 bases and 4 bases, there was a span of 10 bases. The DNA of the CDR3 is TGCGCCAGCAGCTTGGAGGGAAGGGGCACTGAAGCTTTCTTT. Translation gives CASSLEGRGTEAFF.

This clonotype is deemed medium-sized. The V gene is TRBV18, the J gene TRBJ1-4, with D possibly TRBD1 on 6 matching bases. The V and J ends lost 2 bases and 12 bases respectively, with 16 bases between them. The CDR3 length is 14 residues. Germline lookup yields CDR1 KGHSH and CDR2 LQKENI. The CDR3 DNA reads as TGTGCCAGCTCACCAGCCGAGACAGGCATTGAACTGTTTTTT. Translating it yields CASSPAETGIELFF.

This clonotype occurred many times. The chain recombines TRBV12-3 or TRBV12-4 with TRBJ1-2; D may be TRBD1 (6 bases). V gave up 7 bases and J gave up 6 bases, with 15 bases separating them. The CDR3 is made up of 13 amino acids. CDR3 sequence (DNA): TGTGCCAGCACCCCACAGGGTTTTAATGGCTACACCTTC. Protein product: CASTPQGFNGYTF.